The sequence of this T cell receptor beta chain was determined in a study of post-analysis software for immune sequencing data. Study-level information: Relapsing-remitting, secondary progressive and progressive-relapsing forms made up the multiple sclerosis disease courses.

A remark on this clonotype: Its antigen is not known.

The CDR3 extends over 17 amino acids. With V trimmed by 6 bases and J by 0 bases, 11 bases remained unmatched. CDR1 is SNHLY, CDR2 FYNNEI, per germline. Every TCR beta cDNA library bore unique molecular identifiers. Yield was some 500,000 cDNA molecules from 1 to 10 million T cells. TCRdb reprocessed the PCR reads with MiXCR, giving one entry per CDR3 protein. The data contain approximately 730,000 distinct CDR3 sequences, roughly 27% of them singletons. Study-level findings and limits: Patients with multiple sclerosis recorded significantly lower normalized Chao1 diversity than controls, the study found. The study found TRBV5-6, TRBV5-1 and TRBV20-1 among five TRBV segments more frequent in patients than controls.

The genes are TRBV2 and TRBJ2-1; 7 positions match TRBD1. This clonotype was obtained from a girl aged 5 to 17 with multiple sclerosis. The sequenced sample consisted of blood. CDR3: CASSLRQGSSSYNEQFF. CDR3 sequence (DNA): TGTGCCAGCAGCCTTCGACAGGGTTCGAGCTCCTACAATGAGCAGTTCTTC.